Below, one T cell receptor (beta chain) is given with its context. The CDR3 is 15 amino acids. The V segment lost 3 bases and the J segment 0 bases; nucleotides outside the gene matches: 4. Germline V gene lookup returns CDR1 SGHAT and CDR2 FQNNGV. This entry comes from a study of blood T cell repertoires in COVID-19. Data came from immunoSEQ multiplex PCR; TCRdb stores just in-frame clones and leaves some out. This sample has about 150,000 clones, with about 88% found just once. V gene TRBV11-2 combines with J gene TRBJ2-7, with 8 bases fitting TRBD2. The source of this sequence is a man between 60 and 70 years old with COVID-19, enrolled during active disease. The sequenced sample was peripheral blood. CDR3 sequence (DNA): TGTGCCAGCAGCTTGTTAGCGGGGAGCTCCTACGAGCAGTACTTC. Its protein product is CASSLLAGSSYEQYF.